The following is a T cell receptor (beta chain) sequence with its context. Its antigen is as yet unknown. Method: immunoSEQ multiplex PCR; TCRdb's copy keeps in-frame clones and lacks some. The table has nearly 20,000 clones, 76% seen once; the top ten hold 40%. The data belong to a study of PD-1 blockade in classical Hodgkin lymphoma. Study results and limitations: Prior to therapy, complete responders displayed diversity much like that of newly diagnosed patients. Baseline TCR diversity was reportedly lower in newly diagnosed patients than healthy donors. Researchers reported that CD4+ TCR diversity, though not CD8+, rose significantly by C4D1.

The time point was: cycle 4 day 1 (C4D1), after less than 7 weeks of nivolumab. In every patient, relapse followed autologous stem cell transplantation, while exposure to brentuximab vedotin differed. This CDR3 has 15 residues. Germline V gene sequence: CDR1 SGDLS, CDR2 YYNGEE. V lost 6 bases to trimming and J lost 13 bases; unmatched junction nucleotides: 17. The sample consisted of peripheral blood mononuclear cells (PBMCs), taken before the fourth cycle of nivolumab. V and J are TRBV9 and TRBJ1-2; 11 nucleotides agree with TRBD1. The sequence derives from a human donor with classical Hodgkin lymphoma. The CDR3 region is CASTPSLLPDRGLTF. The CDR3 DNA reads as TGTGCCAGCACCCCGTCCCTATTACCGGACAGGGGGCTCACCTTC.